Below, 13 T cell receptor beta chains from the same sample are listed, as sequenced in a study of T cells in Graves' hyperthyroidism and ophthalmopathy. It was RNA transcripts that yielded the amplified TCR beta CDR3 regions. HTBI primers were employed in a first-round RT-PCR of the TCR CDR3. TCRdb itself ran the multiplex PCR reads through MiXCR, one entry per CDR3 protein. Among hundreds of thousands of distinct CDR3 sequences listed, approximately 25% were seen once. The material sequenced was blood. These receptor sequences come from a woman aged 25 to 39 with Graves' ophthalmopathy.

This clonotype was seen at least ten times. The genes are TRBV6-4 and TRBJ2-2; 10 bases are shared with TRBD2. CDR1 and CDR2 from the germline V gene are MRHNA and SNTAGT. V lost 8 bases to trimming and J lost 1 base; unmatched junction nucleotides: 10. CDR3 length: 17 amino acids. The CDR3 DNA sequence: TGTGCCAGCCCTCAACCCGGACTAGCGGTGAACACCGGGGAGCTGTTTTTT. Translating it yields CASPQPGLAVNTGELFF.

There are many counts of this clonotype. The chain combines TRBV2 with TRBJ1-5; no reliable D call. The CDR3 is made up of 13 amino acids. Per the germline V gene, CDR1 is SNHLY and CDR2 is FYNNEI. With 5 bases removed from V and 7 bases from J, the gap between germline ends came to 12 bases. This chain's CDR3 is CASSSQYGQPQHF. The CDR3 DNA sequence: TGTGCCAGCAGTTCTCAATACGGGCAGCCCCAGCATTTT.

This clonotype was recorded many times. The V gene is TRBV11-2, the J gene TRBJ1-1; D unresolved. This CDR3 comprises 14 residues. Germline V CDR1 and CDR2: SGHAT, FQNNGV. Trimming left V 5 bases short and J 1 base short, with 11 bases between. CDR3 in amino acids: CASSPSVGNTEAFF. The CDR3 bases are TGTGCCAGCAGCCCGTCGGTAGGGAACACTGAAGCTTTCTTT.

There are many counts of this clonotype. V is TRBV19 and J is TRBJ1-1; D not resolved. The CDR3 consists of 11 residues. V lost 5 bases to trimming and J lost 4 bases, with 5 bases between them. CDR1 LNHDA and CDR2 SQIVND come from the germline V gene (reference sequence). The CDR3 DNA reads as TGTGCCAGTAGTCTCCTCACTGAAGCTTTCTTT. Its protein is CASSLLTEAFF.

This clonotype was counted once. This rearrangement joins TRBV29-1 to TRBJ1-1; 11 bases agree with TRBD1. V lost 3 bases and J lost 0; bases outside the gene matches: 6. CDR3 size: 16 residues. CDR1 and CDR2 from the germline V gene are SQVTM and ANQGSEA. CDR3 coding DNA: TGCAGCGTTGAGTGGACAGGGGGCAACCTGAACACTGAAGCTTTCTTT. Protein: CSVEWTGGNLNTEAFF. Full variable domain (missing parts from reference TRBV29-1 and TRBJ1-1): SAVISQKPSRDICQRGTSLTIQCQVDSQVTMMFWYRQQPGQSLTLIATANQGSEATYESGFVIDKFPISRPNLTFSTLTVSNMSPEDSSIYLCSVEWTGGNLNTEAFFGQGTRLTVV.

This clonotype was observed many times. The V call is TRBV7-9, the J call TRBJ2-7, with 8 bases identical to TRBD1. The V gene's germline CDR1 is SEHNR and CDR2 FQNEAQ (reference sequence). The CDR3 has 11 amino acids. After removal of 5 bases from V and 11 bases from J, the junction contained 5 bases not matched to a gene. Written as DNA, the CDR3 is TGTGCCAGCAGCCCTGGGACAGGAGAGTACTTC. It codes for CASSPGTGEYF.

CDR3 DNA: TGTGCCACCAGCAGAGAGGGACAGGGTCAACGGACCCAGTACTTC. It specifies CATSREGQGQRTQYF. The V call is TRBV15, the J call TRBJ2-5; 9 bases map to TRBD1. V shed 0 bases, J shed 7 bases, and the junction held 6 bases outside the gene matches. From germline, CDR1 is LNHNV and CDR2 YYDKDF (reference sequence). The CDR3 contains 15 residues.

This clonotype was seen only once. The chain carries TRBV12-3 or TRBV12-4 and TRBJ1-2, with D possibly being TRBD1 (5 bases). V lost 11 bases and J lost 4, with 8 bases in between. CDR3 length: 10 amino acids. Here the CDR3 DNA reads TGTGCCGTGAGGGGCTATGGCTACACCTTC. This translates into CAVRGYGYTF.

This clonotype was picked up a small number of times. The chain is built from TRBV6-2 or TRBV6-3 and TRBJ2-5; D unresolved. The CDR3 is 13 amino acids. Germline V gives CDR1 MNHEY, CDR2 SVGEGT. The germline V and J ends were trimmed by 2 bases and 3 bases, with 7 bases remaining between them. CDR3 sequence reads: CASSYKVEETQYF. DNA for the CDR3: TGTGCCAGCAGTTACAAGGTAGAAGAGACCCAGTACTTC.

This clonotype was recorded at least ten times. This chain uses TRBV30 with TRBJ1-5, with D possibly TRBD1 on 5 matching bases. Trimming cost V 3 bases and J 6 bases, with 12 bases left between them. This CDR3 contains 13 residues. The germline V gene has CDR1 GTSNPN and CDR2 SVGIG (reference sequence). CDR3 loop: CAWSAGLGQPQHF. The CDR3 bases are TGTGCCTGGAGCGCAGGGTTAGGTCAGCCCCAGCATTTT.

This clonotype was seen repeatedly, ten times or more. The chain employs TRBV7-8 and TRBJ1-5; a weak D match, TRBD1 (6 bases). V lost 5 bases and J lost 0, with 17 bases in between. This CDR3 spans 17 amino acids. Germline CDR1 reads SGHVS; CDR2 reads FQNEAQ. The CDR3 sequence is CASSPLSGGLSNQPQHF. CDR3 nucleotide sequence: TGTGCCAGCAGCCCTCTTTCGGGGGGCCTTAGCAATCAGCCCCAGCATTTT.

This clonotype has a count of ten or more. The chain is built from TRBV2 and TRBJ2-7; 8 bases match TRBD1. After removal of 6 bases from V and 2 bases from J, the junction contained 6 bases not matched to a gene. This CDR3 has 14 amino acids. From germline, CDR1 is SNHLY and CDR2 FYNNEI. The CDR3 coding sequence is TGTGCCAGCAGGGGACAGGACAGGGCCTACGAGCAGTACTTC. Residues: CASRGQDRAYEQYF. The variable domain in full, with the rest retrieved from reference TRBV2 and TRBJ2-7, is EPEVTQTPSHQVTQMGQEVILRCVPISNHLYFYWYRQILGQKVEFLVSFYNNEISEKSEIFDDQFSVERPDGSNFTLKIRSTKLEDSAMYFCASRGQDRAYEQYFGPGTRLTVT.

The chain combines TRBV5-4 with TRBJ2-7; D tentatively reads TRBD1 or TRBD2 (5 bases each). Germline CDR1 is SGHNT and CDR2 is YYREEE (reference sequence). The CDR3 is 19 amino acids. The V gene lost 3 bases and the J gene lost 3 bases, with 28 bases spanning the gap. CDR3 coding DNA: TGTGCCAGCAGCTCCGCCAAGCTTAGCTTTGGGACGCGGCGCTACGAGCAGTACTTC. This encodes CASSSAKLSFGTRRYEQYF. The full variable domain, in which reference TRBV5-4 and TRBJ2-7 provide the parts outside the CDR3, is ETGVTQSPTHLIKTRGQQVTLRCSSQSGHNTVSWYQQALGQGPQFIFQYYREEENGRGNFPPRFSGLQFPNYSSELNVNALELDDSALYLCASSSAKLSFGTRRYEQYFGPGTRLTVT.